Only a few counts were recorded for the clone carrying this TCR beta chain. Its cognate antigen is unknown. PCR used 60 Vbeta primers and 13 Jbeta primers. The data were produced by immunoSEQ multiplex PCR, yet TCRdb's version contains in-frame clones alone and is incomplete. Counted here are 120,000 to 150,000 clones, approximately 70% occurring once; the ten biggest clones make up around 15%. These data are taken from a study of cytomegalovirus exposure and HLA in healthy donors. This donor has no recorded CMV serostatus. The study, taken as a whole, reports: TRBV6-2, TRBV6-3 and some other V segments were unresolvable in 87-base-pair reads. V- and J-gene trimming of TCR beta was linked (in a later analysis) to a missense DCLRE1C variant.

Trimming pared 1 base from V and 8 bases from J, leaving 11 bases between. Germline V CDR1 and CDR2: MNHEY, SMNVEV (reference sequence). This CDR3 is 13 amino acids long. Sequencing input: PBMCs. J is TRBJ1-2 and V is TRBV27, with D unresolved. This TCR was sampled from a human donor in good health. Written as DNA, the CDR3 is TGTGCCAGCAGTTTATTGACACCGGGGGGCTACACCTTC. Its translation: CASSLLTPGGYTF.